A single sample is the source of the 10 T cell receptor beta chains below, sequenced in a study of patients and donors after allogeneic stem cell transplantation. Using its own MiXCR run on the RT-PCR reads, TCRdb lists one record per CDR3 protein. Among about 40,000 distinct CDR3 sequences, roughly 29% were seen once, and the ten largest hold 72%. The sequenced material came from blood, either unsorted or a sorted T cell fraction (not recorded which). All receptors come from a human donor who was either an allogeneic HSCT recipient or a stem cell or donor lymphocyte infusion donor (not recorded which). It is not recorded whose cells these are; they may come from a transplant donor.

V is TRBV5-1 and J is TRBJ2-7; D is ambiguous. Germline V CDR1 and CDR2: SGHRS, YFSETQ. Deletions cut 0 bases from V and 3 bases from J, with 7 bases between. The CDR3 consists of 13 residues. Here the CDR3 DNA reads TGCGCCAGCAGCTTGGTAGGGATCTACGAGCAGTACTTC. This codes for CASSLVGIYEQYF.

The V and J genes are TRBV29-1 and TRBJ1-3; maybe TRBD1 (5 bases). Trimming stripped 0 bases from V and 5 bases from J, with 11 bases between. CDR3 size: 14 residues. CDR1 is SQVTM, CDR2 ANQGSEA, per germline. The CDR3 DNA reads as TGCAGCGTTGAAGAGGGAGGGACCCGAAACACCATATATTTT. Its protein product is CSVEEGGTRNTIYF.

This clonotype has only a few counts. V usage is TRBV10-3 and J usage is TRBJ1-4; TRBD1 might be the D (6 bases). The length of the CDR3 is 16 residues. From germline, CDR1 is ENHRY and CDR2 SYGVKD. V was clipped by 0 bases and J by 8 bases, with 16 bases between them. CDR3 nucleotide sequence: TGTGCCATCAGTGAGTCCATGGGCAGGGGCAGCGAAAAACTGTTTTTT. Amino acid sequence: CAISESMGRGSEKLFF.

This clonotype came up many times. CDR3 sequence (DNA): TGTGCCATCAGTGACTCGGGACAATCAACCTCTGGAAACACCATATATTTT. Protein: CAISDSGQSTSGNTIYF. The chain is built from TRBV10-3 and TRBJ1-3; D may be TRBD1 (6 bases). Trimming removed 3 bases from V and 0 bases from J, with 15 bases in between. The CDR3 contains 17 residues. Germline V lookup: CDR1 ENHRY, CDR2 SYGVKD.

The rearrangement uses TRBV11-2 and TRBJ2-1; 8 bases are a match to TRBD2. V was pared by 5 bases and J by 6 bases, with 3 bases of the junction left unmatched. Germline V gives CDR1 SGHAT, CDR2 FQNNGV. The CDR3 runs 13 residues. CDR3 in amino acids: CASSQGTSNEQFF. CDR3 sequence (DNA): TGTGCCAGCAGCCAAGGGACTAGCAATGAGCAGTTCTTC.

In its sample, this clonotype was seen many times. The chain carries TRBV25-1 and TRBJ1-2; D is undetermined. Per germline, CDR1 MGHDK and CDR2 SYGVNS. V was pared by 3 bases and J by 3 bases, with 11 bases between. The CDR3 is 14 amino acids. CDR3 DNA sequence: TGTGCCAGCAGTGAGGGAGGAAGGGACTATGGCTACACCTTC. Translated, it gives CASSEGGRDYGYTF.

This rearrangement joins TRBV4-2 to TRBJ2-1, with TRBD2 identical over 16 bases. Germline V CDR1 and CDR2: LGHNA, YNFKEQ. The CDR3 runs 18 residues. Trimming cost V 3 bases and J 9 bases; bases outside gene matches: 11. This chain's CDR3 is CASSQEGTSGRAGSEQFF. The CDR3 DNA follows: TGTGCCAGCAGCCAGGAAGGGACTAGCGGGAGGGCCGGTTCTGAGCAGTTCTTC.

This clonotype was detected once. The CDR3 spells CASSLTRELLSGANVLTF. CDR3 in DNA: TGTGCCAGCAGCTTAACCAGGGAGCTACTCTCTGGGGCCAACGTCCTGACTTTC. This chain uses TRBV7-9 with TRBJ2-6; D tentatively fits TRBD1 or TRBD2 (5 bases each). The CDR3 is 18 amino acids. CDR1 and CDR2 (germline): SEHNR, FQNEAQ (reference sequence). The V end lost 2 bases, the J end lost 0 bases, and 14 bases lay between the germline ends.

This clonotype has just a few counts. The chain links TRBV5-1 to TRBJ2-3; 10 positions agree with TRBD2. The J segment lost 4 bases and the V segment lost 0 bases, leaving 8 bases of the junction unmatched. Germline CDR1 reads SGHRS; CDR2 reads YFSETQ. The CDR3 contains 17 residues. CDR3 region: CASSLGLAGINADTQYF. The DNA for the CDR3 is TGCGCCAGCAGCTTGGGACTAGCGGGCATAAACGCAGATACGCAGTATTTT.

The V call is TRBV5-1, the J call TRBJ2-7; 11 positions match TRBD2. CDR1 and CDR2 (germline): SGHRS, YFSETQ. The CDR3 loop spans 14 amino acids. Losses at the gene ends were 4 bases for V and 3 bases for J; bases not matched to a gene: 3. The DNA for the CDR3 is TGCGCCAGCAGCGCCGGGACTAGCGGCTACGAGCAGTACTTC. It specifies CASSAGTSGYEQYF.